These 21 T cell receptor beta chains were all obtained from the same sample, sequenced in a study of PD-1 blockade in classical Hodgkin lymphoma. The time point is: newly diagnosed, previously untreated cHL patient sample. It was by magnetic negative selection that CD8+ T cells were isolated from thawed PBMCs. Data came from immunoSEQ multiplex PCR; TCRdb stores just in-frame clones and leaves some out. Here the sample spans more than 12,000 clones, about 90% being singletons. Sequenced input: CD8+ T cells from blood. The receptors originated from a human donor with classical Hodgkin lymphoma.

The CDR3 nucleotides are TGTGCCAGCAGTGCCAGACAGGGGAATGAGCAGTTCTTC. Encoded protein: CASSARQGNEQFF. The chain recombines TRBV6-1 with TRBJ2-1; TRBD1 matches at 8 bases. Per the germline V gene, CDR1 is MNHNS and CDR2 is SASEGT. V shed 4 bases, J shed 7 bases, and the junction held 3 bases outside the gene matches. CDR3 size: 13 residues.

The V call is TRBV19, the J call TRBJ1-5, with D possibly matching TRBD1 (5 bases). The V end lost 1 base, the J end lost 7 bases, and 17 bases lay between the germline ends. The CDR3 runs 16 residues. Germline V CDR1 and CDR2: LNHDA, SQIVND (reference sequence). The CDR3 is CASSIGSAQGMQPQHF. The DNA for the CDR3 is TGTGCCAGTAGTATAGGGTCTGCGCAGGGTATGCAGCCCCAGCATTTT.

CDR3 sequence: CASSLDPNEQFF. The CDR3 DNA is TGTGCCAGCAGCTTAGATCCCAATGAGCAGTTCTTC. The chain couples TRBV11-3 to TRBJ2-1; no clear D. Trimming took 0 bases from V and 6 from J, leaving 3 bases between them. This CDR3 has 12 residues. Per the germline V gene, CDR1 is SGHNT and CDR2 is YENEEA.

J is TRBJ2-2 and V is TRBV27; 9 nucleotides agree with TRBD1. Trimming took 5 bases from V and 5 from J; bases not matched to a gene: 9. The germline gives CDR1 MNHEY, CDR2 SMNVEV (reference sequence). The CDR3 runs 16 residues. The CDR3 loop reads CASSPYRGRRTGELFF. The CDR3, as DNA: TGTGCCAGCAGTCCCTACAGGGGGCGCCGGACCGGGGAGCTGTTTTTT.

V usage is TRBV6-6 and J usage is TRBJ2-7, with 7 bases identical to TRBD2. This CDR3 has 15 amino acids. The germline V gene has CDR1 MNHNY and CDR2 SVGAGI (reference sequence). With 5 bases clipped from V and 5 bases from J, the junction kept 12 bases outside the gene matches. The CDR3 loop is CASSPLGGQWDEQYF. The CDR3 DNA follows: TGTGCCAGCAGTCCCCTGGGAGGGCAGTGGGACGAGCAGTACTTC.

The sample holds one count of this clone. V usage is TRBV7-9 and J usage is TRBJ2-6, with 8 bases identical to TRBD2. Germline CDR1 and CDR2: SEHNR and FQNEAQ (reference sequence). This CDR3 has 18 amino acids. V lost 5 bases and J lost 3; bases outside the gene matches: 12. The CDR3 nucleotides read TGTGCCAGCAGCCACCCCTCCAGCGGGAGCTATGGGGCCAACGTCCTGACTTTC. It codes for CASSHPSSGSYGANVLTF.

A single count supports this clone. V usage is TRBV28 and J usage is TRBJ1-1; D is uncertain. This CDR3 is built from 15 residues. Per the germline V gene, CDR1 is MDHEN and CDR2 is SYDVKM. V was clipped by 2 bases and J by 1 base, with 11 bases between them. The CDR3 DNA follows: TGTGCCAGCAGTTTAGGAGGGATCTCGAACACTGAAGCTTTCTTT. Amino acids: CASSLGGISNTEAFF.

The chain is built from TRBV11-2 and TRBJ2-5; possible D gene TRBD2, 5 bases. Germline V gene lookup returns CDR1 SGHAT and CDR2 FQNNGV. The V gene lost 5 bases and the J gene lost 4 bases, with 14 bases spanning the gap. CDR3 length: 14 residues. CDR3 DNA sequence: TGTGCCAGCAGCCCCCTCCGAGGGAGAGAGACCCAGTACTTC. Its protein product is CASSPLRGRETQYF.

This chain joins TRBV19 and TRBJ2-1; D call uncertain. Germline CDR1 reads LNHDA; CDR2 reads SQIVND (reference sequence). The CDR3 has 13 amino acids. Written as DNA, the CDR3 is TGTGCAACGCAAGTTACCTCCTACAATGAGCAGTTCTTC. This gives the protein CATQVTSYNEQFF.

This chain joins TRBV7-2 and TRBJ2-7, with D tentatively TRBD2 (5 bases). CDR3 length: 14 amino acids. Trimming shortened V by 1 base and J by 5 bases, and 12 bases separated the two germline ends. Germline CDR1 reads SGHTA; CDR2 reads FQGNSA. CDR3 region: CASSLDGILDEQYF. The CDR3 DNA sequence: TGTGCCAGCAGCTTAGACGGGATTCTGGACGAGCAGTACTTC.

The chain employs TRBV7-9 and TRBJ2-1, with unresolved D. The CDR3 is 14 amino acids. The germline V and J ends were trimmed by 1 base and 3 bases, with 7 bases remaining between them. Germline-derived CDR1 and CDR2 are SEHNR and FQNEAQ (reference sequence). This CDR3 is CASSLGSSYNEQFF. CDR3 sequence (DNA): TGTGCCAGCAGCTTAGGAAGTAGCTACAATGAGCAGTTCTTC.

The chain carries TRBV5-4 and TRBJ2-1, with no clear D. Germline CDR1 reads SGHNT; CDR2 reads YYREEE (reference sequence). This CDR3 is built from 18 residues. V lost 2 bases and J lost 0, with 18 bases in between. The CDR3 DNA is TGTGCCAGCAGCTTAACGGTGGGCGCCGTAAGCTCCTACAATGAGCAGTTCTTC. Amino acid sequence: CASSLTVGAVSSYNEQFF.

This sequence joins TRBV28 and TRBJ2-3; 9 bases map to TRBD2. Looked up from germline, CDR1 is MDHEN and CDR2 is SYDVKM. There are 19 residues in the CDR3. Trimming cost V 6 bases and J 2 bases; bases outside gene matches: 18. CDR3 amino acids: CASSSYPPRTSAFTDTQYF. Written as DNA, the CDR3 is TGTGCCAGCAGCTCCTACCCTCCGAGGACTAGCGCGTTCACAGATACGCAGTATTTT.

Only one count was recorded for this clone. The gene calls are TRBV28 and TRBJ2-1, with TRBD2 matching 7 bases. The CDR3 consists of 14 residues. Germline V CDR1 and CDR2: MDHEN, SYDVKM. V lost 5 bases to trimming and J lost 2 bases; unmatched junction nucleotides: 3. CDR3 bases: TGTGCCAGCAGTGGGGGAGGGACCTACAATGAGCAGTTCTTC. It is translated as CASSGGGTYNEQFF.

This clone was recorded once. The V call is TRBV27, the J call TRBJ2-7; D may be TRBD1 (6 bases). The length of the CDR3 is 14 residues. V was shortened by 4 bases and J by 0 bases, with 10 bases between the two germline ends. Germline loops: CDR1 MNHEY, CDR2 SMNVEV (reference sequence). In nucleotides, the CDR3 is TGTGCCAGCAGTTCACAGGGCCCCTCCTACGAGCAGTACTTC. As protein: CASSSQGPSYEQYF.

V and J are TRBV27 and TRBJ2-1, with 8 bases matching TRBD2. V gave up 4 bases and J gave up 4 bases; unmatched junction bases: 9. Per the germline V gene, CDR1 is MNHEY and CDR2 is SMNVEV (reference sequence). The CDR3 spans 16 residues. The CDR3 DNA follows: TGTGCCAGCAGTTACGGGACTAGTCCTCTTTACAATGAGCAGTTCTTC. Protein: CASSYGTSPLYNEQFF.

V gene TRBV29-1 combines with J gene TRBJ2-7; D is undetermined. This CDR3 has 12 amino acids. The V end lost 0 bases, the J end lost 3 bases, and 6 bases lay between the germline ends. Germline V CDR1 and CDR2: SQVTM, ANQGSEA. CDR3 in DNA: TGCAGCGTTGAAGAATCCGGCTACGAGCAGTACTTC. Translating it yields CSVEESGYEQYF.

This rearrangement joins TRBV11-2 to TRBJ2-7; D call uncertain. The CDR3 contains 12 residues. Germline V gene data show CDR1 as SGHAT and CDR2 as FQNNGV. With 7 bases removed from V and 4 bases from J, the gap between germline ends came to 11 bases. The CDR3 DNA is TGTGCCAGCACTCGCGCGAGATACGAGCAGTACTTC. Translated: CASTRARYEQYF.

The chain joins TRBV19 to TRBJ1-5, with 8 bases that match TRBD1. The germline V gene encodes CDR1 LNHDA and CDR2 SQIVND (reference sequence). The CDR3 contains 15 residues. V dropped 1 base and J dropped 6; count of bases not matched to a gene: 5. Here the CDR3 DNA reads TGTGCCAGTAGTATAGTCTCAGGGGGCGGTCAGCCCCAGCATTTT. As protein: CASSIVSGGGQPQHF.

CDR3 residues: CASSVGRTGGETQYF. The CDR3 coding sequence is TGTGCCAGCAGCGTAGGACGGACAGGGGGAGAGACCCAGTACTTC. V is TRBV9 and J is TRBJ2-5; 10 bases are a match to TRBD1. The germline V gene encodes CDR1 SGDLS and CDR2 YYNGEE. This CDR3 contains 15 residues. V gave up 0 bases and J gave up 4 bases; unmatched junction bases: 3.

This chain's CDR3 is CASFPMTDGTDTQYF. CDR3 sequence (DNA): TGTGCCAGCTTCCCAATGACAGACGGGACAGATACGCAGTATTTT. The chain is built from TRBV5-4 and TRBJ2-3; D perhaps matches TRBD1 (5 bases). V lost 7 bases and J 3 bases, leaving 18 bases between the germline ends. The CDR3 length is 15 residues. The germline CDR1 and CDR2 sequences are SGHNT and YYREEE (reference sequence).